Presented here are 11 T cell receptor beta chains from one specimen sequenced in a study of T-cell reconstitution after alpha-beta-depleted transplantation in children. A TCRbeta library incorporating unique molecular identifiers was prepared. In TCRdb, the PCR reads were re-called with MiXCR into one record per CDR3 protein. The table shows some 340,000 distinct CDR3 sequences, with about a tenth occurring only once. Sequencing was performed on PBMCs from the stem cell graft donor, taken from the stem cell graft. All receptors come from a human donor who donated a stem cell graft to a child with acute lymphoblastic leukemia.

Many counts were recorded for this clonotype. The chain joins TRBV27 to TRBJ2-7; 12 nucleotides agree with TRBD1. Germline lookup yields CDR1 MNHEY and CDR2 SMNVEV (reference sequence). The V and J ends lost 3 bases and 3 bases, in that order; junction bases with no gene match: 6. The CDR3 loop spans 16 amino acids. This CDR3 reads CASSFVGTGGNYEQYF. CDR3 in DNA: TGTGCCAGCAGTTTTGTGGGGACAGGGGGCAACTACGAGCAGTACTTC.

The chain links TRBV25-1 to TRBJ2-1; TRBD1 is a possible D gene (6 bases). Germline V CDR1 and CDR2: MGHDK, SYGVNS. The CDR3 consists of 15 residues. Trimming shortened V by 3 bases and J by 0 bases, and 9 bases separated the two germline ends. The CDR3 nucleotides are TGTGCCAGCAGTGAGCAGGGGAGCTCCTACAATGAGCAGTTCTTC. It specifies CASSEQGSSYNEQFF.

CDR3 residues: CASSLGIAGVGETQYF. In DNA, the CDR3 is TGTGCCAGCAGCTTAGGCATAGCGGGAGTAGGGGAGACCCAGTACTTC. The genes are TRBV7-2 and TRBJ2-5; TRBD2 aligns across 9 bases. CDR1 is SGHTA, CDR2 FQGNSA, per germline. The CDR3 totals 16 residues. The V and J ends lost 1 base and 5 bases, in that order; junction bases with no gene match: 8.

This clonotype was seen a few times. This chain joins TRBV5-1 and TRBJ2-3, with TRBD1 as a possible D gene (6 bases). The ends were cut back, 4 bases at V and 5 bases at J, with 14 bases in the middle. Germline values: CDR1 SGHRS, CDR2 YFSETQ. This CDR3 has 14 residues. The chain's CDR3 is CASSGNRAVDTQYF. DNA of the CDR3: TGCGCCAGCAGCGGTAACAGGGCGGTAGATACGCAGTATTTT.

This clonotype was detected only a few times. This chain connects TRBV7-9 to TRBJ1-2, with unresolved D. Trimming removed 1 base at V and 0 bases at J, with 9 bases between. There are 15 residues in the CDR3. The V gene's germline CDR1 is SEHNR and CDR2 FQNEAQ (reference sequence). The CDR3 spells CASSLEAGANYGYTF. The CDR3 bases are TGTGCCAGCAGCTTAGAGGCGGGAGCTAACTATGGCTACACCTTC.

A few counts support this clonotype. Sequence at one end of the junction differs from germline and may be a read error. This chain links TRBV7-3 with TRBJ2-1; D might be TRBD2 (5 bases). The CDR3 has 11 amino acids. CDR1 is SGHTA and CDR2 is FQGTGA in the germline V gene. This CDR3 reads CASSPAVHDFF. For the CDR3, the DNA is TGTGCCAGCAGCCCAGCGGTCCACGATTTTTTC. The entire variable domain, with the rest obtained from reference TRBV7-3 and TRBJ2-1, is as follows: GAGVSQTPSNKVTEKGKYVELRCDPISGHTALYWYRQSLGQGPEFLIYFQGTGAADDSGLPNDRFFAVRPEGSVSTLKIQRTERGDSAVYLCASSPAVHDFFGPGTRLTVL.

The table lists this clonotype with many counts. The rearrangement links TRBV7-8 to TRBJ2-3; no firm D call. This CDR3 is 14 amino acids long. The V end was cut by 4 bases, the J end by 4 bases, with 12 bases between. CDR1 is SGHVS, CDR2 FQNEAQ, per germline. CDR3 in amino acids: CASSWEAIPDTQYF. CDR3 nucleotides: TGTGCCAGCAGCTGGGAAGCAATCCCAGATACGCAGTATTTT. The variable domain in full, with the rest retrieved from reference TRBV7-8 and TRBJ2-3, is GAGVSQSPRYKVAKRGQDVALRCDPISGHVSLFWYQQALGQGPEFLTYFQNEAQLDKSGLPSDRFFAERPEGSVSTLKIQRTQQEDSAVYLCASSWEAIPDTQYFGPGTRLTVL.

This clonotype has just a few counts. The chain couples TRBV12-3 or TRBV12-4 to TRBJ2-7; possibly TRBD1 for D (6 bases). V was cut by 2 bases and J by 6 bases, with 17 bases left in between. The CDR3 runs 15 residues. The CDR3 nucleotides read TGTGCCAGCAGTTTAAGGACAGTTAGCCCGGGCGAGCAGTACTTC. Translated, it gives CASSLRTVSPGEQYF.

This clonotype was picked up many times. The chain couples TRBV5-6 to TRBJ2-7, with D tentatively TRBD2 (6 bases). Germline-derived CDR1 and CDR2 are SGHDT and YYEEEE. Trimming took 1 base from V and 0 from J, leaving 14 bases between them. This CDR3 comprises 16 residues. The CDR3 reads CASSLWFSGSSYEQYF. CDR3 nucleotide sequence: TGTGCCAGCAGCTTGTGGTTTAGCGGAAGCTCCTACGAGCAGTACTTC.

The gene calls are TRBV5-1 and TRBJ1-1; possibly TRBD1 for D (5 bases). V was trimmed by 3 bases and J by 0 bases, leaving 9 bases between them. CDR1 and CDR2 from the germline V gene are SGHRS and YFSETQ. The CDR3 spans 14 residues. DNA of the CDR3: TGCGCCAGCAGCTCAGACAGCATGAACACTGAAGCTTTCTTT. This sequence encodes CASSSDSMNTEAFF.

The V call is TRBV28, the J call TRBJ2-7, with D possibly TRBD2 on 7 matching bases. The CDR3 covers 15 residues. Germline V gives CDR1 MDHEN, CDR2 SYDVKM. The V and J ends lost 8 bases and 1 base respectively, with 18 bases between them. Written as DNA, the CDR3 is TGTGCCAGCGCGGGGGCGGGAGTTAGGTCCTACGAGCAGTACTTC. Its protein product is CASAGAGVRSYEQYF.